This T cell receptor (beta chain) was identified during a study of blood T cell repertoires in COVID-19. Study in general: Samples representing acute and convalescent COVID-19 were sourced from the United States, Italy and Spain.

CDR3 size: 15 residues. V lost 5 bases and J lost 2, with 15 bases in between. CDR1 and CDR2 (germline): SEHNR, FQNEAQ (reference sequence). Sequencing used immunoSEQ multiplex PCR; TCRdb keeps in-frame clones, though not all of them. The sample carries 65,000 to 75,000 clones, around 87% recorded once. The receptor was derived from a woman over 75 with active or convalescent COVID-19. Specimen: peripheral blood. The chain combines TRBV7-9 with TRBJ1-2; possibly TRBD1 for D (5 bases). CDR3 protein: CASSPRAGLNYGYTF. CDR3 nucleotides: TGTGCCAGCAGCCCGCGGGCGGGACTGAACTATGGCTACACCTTC.